This entry concerns a single TCR beta chain. This entry belongs to a study of blood T cell repertoires in COVID-19. Study as a whole: Acute and convalescent COVID-19 specimens originated in the United States, Italy and Spain. PBMCs, B-cell-depleted T cells, or T cells were the source of the cDNA or gDNA that made up the material.

Authors' analysis steps: Estimates of nucleated cell counts were drawn from the amplification of reference gene primers. Data came from immunoSEQ multiplex PCR; TCRdb stores just in-frame clones and leaves some out. The DNA was the basis for D and trimming; V, J and clone size are from that table. Among a few hundred thousand clones listed, around 83% were seen once. Germline CDR1 SEHNR, CDR2 FQNEAQ (reference sequence). The CDR3 has 19 residues. V lost 2 bases, J lost 2 bases, and 25 bases lay in between. This TCR derives from a man older than 75 with acute or convalescent COVID-19. The rearrangement links TRBV7-9 to TRBJ2-7; D is possibly TRBD1 (7 bases). The specimen was peripheral blood. The CDR3 spells CASSLKWGRGRGRTYEQYF. The DNA of the CDR3 is TGTGCCAGCAGCTTAAAATGGGGTCGGGGCAGGGGGAGGACCTACGAGCAGTACTTC.